The present T cell receptor beta chain was sequenced within a study of T-cell reconstitution after alpha-beta-depleted transplantation in children. The study's findings and limits: Day-60 TCRbeta diversity that was high in some patients was derived from surviving recipient T cells and thymic progenitors.

The sample holds many counts of this clonotype. The antigen is undetermined. Preparation of the TCRbeta library was carried out with unique molecular identifiers. Using its own MiXCR run on the PCR reads, TCRdb lists one record per CDR3 protein. This table holds around 250,000 distinct CDR3 sequences, roughly a quarter found once. The V gene lost 5 bases and the J gene lost 9 bases, with 8 bases spanning the gap. The CDR3 spans 11 residues. Germline CDR1 MNHEY, CDR2 SMNVEV (reference sequence). The rearrangement uses TRBV27 and TRBJ2-1, with D perhaps matching TRBD2 (5 bases). Specimen: PBMCs, collected before TCRalphabeta/CD19-depleted stem cell transplant. This receptor was obtained from a girl aged 2 to 9 with Fanconi anemia, due to receive a stem cell transplant. Written as DNA, the CDR3 is TGTGCCAGCAGTGGAGCGGTTGAGCAGTTCTTC. Translated: CASSGAVEQFF.